Presented here are 21 T cell receptor beta chains from one specimen sequenced in a study of human T cells and chemical hapten exposure. The time point denotes: patch test 1, 2 weeks after DPC sensitization. Treatment of the sample: therapeutic diphenylcyclopropenone sensitization with weekly scalp DPC. TCRdb ran MiXCR on the RACE reads and lists one entry per CDR3 protein. Seen here are 180,000 or so distinct CDR3 sequences, roughly 15% observed once, and the top ten hold approximately 1.5%. This sample comprised whole blood, obtained in connection with sensitization to the hapten diphenylcyclopropenone (DPC). Every receptor here comes from a woman in her thirties with alopecia areata. Some clones in this sample may be carry-over from other donors' samples.

The gene calls are TRBV7-6 and TRBJ2-1, with D possibly matching TRBD1 (7 bases). The V end lost 1 base, the J end lost 5 bases, and 12 bases lay between the germline ends. The V gene's germline CDR1 is SGHVS and CDR2 FNYEAQ. The CDR3 is 15 amino acids. The CDR3: CASSLVRGANNEQFF. The CDR3 DNA reads TGTGCCAGCAGCTTAGTCAGGGGGGCGAACAATGAGCAGTTCTTC.

J is TRBJ1-6 and V is TRBV7-2; 7 nucleotides align to TRBD1. CDR1 and CDR2 from the germline V gene are SGHTA and FQGNSA. This CDR3 is built from 15 residues. The J segment lost 7 bases and the V segment lost 3 bases, leaving 6 bases of the junction unmatched. The CDR3 nucleotides read TGTGCCAGCAGCTTGGACGGGACAGCGAATTCACCCCTCCACTTT. Translating it yields CASSLDGTANSPLHF.

This chain links TRBV10-2 with TRBJ2-1; 9 bases align to TRBD2. CDR1 and CDR2 (germline): WSHSY, SAAADI. V dropped 6 bases and J dropped 10; count of bases not matched to a gene: 7. The CDR3 runs to 13 residues. CDR3 coding DNA: TGCGCCAGCAGCCTAGCGGGATCATGGGAGCAGTTCTTC. Residues: CASSLAGSWEQFF.

V usage is TRBV7-9 and J usage is TRBJ1-6; the D is unclear. The CDR3 loop spans 14 amino acids. The V gene's germline CDR1 is SEHNR and CDR2 FQNEAQ (reference sequence). V lost 3 bases and J 7 bases, leaving 10 bases between the germline ends. The CDR3: CASSFSGQNSPLHF. In nucleotides, the CDR3 is TGTGCCAGCAGCTTCTCGGGTCAGAATTCACCCCTCCACTTT.

In its sample, this clonotype was seen a few times. This sequence joins TRBV11-2 and TRBJ2-4; 7 positions agree with TRBD1. The CDR3 totals 14 residues. V shed 3 bases and J 9 bases; nucleotides not matched to a gene: 8. Germline V gives CDR1 SGHAT, CDR2 FQNNGV. The CDR3 is CASSFGTAFGIQYF. The CDR3 nucleotides read TGTGCCAGCAGCTTCGGGACAGCTTTCGGCATTCAGTACTTC.

This clonotype was observed a handful of times. The genes are TRBV12-3 or TRBV12-4 and TRBJ2-5; TRBD1 or TRBD2 may be the D gene (5 bases each). The CDR3 contains 15 residues. The ends were cut back, 5 bases at V and 2 bases at J, with 15 bases in the middle. CDR3 DNA sequence: TGTGCCAGCAGTCCCCGTCGGGACGGTCAAGAGACCCAGTACTTC. Its translation: CASSPRRDGQETQYF.

This sequence joins TRBV28 and TRBJ2-7; 7 bases agree with TRBD2. The V gene end was trimmed by 3 bases and the J gene end by 6 bases; junction bases not matched to a gene: 8. The CDR3 has 14 amino acids. From germline, CDR1 is MDHEN and CDR2 SYDVKM. This CDR3 reads CASSLGLADAEQYF. In DNA, the CDR3 is TGTGCCAGCAGTTTGGGGCTAGCGGACGCCGAGCAGTACTTC.

With respect to this clonotype: This may stem from a read error, because a much larger clone lies one nucleotide away. The DNA of the CDR3 is TGTGCCAGCAGCCCCGAGTGGGGGTATGAGAAGTTCTTC. Protein: CASSPEWGYEKFF. The rearrangement links TRBV7-2 to TRBJ2-1; D possibly uses TRBD1 or TRBD2 (5 bases each). Germline V gene data show CDR1 as SGHTA and CDR2 as FQGNSA. The CDR3 has 13 residues. Based on the CDR3 plus reference TRBV7-2 and TRBJ2-1, the full variable domain is GAGVSQSPSNKVTEKGKDVELRCDPISGHTALYWYRQSLGQGLEFLIYFQGNSAPDKSGLPSDRFSAERTGGSVSTLTIQRTQQEDSAVYLCASSPEWGYEKFFGPGTRLTVL.

The chain uses TRBV28 and TRBJ2-1; D is uncertain. The ends were cut back, 3 bases at V and 12 bases at J, with 15 bases in the middle. The length of the CDR3 is 13 residues. CDR1 and CDR2 (germline): MDHEN, SYDVKM. CDR3 nucleotides: TGTGCCAGCAGTTTGGCAGCAGCCCCTGGGCAGTTCTTC. Translation: CASSLAAAPGQFF.

CDR3 loop: CASSFHGRGDTEAFF. The CDR3 bases are TGTGCCAGCAGTTTCCATGGTAGAGGCGACACTGAAGCTTTCTTT. The V and J genes are TRBV12-3 or TRBV12-4 and TRBJ1-1; D gene ambiguous. The V end was cut by 3 bases, the J end by 3 bases, with 14 bases between. This CDR3 is built from 15 residues.

In DNA form, the CDR3 reads TGCAGTGCTAGACCCAGGACCTGGGCAGGCACTGAAGCTTTCTTT. Translation: CSARPRTWAGTEAFF. The rearrangement uses TRBV20-1 and TRBJ1-1; no clear D. In germline, CDR1 is DFQATT, CDR2 SNEGSKA (reference sequence). The length of the CDR3 is 15 residues. Trimming took 2 bases from V and 4 from J, leaving 17 bases between them.

The chain is built from TRBV5-1 and TRBJ2-7, with TRBD2 as a possible D gene (6 bases). The CDR3 sequence is 15 residues long. Trimming cost V 0 bases and J 6 bases, with 16 bases left between them. The germline V gene encodes CDR1 SGHRS and CDR2 YFSETQ. CDR3 region: CASSLVVADLGEQYF. The CDR3 region has the DNA TGCGCCAGCAGCTTGGTGGTAGCGGACCTCGGCGAGCAGTACTTC.

The chain has TRBV6-5 and TRBJ2-3; D is uncertain. The germline V gene has CDR1 MNHEY and CDR2 SVGAGI. This CDR3 is built from 14 residues. V lost 6 bases and J lost 6, with 16 bases in between. The CDR3 loop is CASRPSLGADTQYF. CDR3 bases: TGTGCCAGCAGGCCGAGTCTCGGCGCGGATACGCAGTATTTT.

The chain links TRBV6-5 to TRBJ1-4; possible D gene TRBD1, 5 bases. Germline V gives CDR1 MNHEY, CDR2 SVGAGI. There are 14 residues in the CDR3. V dropped 6 bases and J dropped 3 bases, with 11 bases sitting between them. CDR3 nucleotide sequence: TGTGCCAGCAGCGACGTGGGACCTAATGAAAAACTGTTTTTT. Translating gives CASSDVGPNEKLFF.

This clonotype was counted ten times or more. The chain carries TRBV7-2 and TRBJ2-5; 9 nucleotides agree with TRBD2. The V gene end was trimmed by 1 base and the J gene end by 7 bases; junction bases not matched to a gene: 13. Germline V gene data show CDR1 as SGHTA and CDR2 as FQGNSA. This CDR3 has 17 residues. CDR3 protein: CASSLVPGGGAEGTQYF. DNA of the CDR3: TGTGCCAGCAGCTTAGTACCCGGCGGGGGGGCGGAGGGGACCCAGTACTTC.

This clonotype was detected many times. The CDR3 nucleotides read TGTGCCAGCAGTTACGGGGTGGGCGAGCAGTACTTC. This gives the protein CASSYGVGEQYF. The chain employs TRBV6-2 or TRBV6-3 and TRBJ2-7; D not resolved. V lost 2 bases, J lost 6 bases, and 8 bases lay in between. Germline V gene sequence: CDR1 MNHEY, CDR2 SVGEGT. The CDR3 runs 12 residues.

This chain links TRBV4-1 with TRBJ2-7; 7 bases are a match to TRBD1. Germline CDR1 reads MGHRA; CDR2 reads YSYEKL. There are 16 residues in the CDR3. Trimming took 4 bases from V and 1 from J; bases not matched to a gene: 10. The CDR3 DNA sequence: TGCGCCAGCAGCCTAGACAGGGTCGGAGGATCCTACGAGCAGTACTTC. It codes for CASSLDRVGGSYEQYF.

A few counts support this clonotype. This chain links TRBV7-9 with TRBJ2-7; D gene unclear. The CDR3 totals 15 residues. V shed 4 bases and J shed 2 bases, with 15 bases lying between them. Germline loops: CDR1 SEHNR, CDR2 FQNEAQ (reference sequence). The CDR3 spells CASSSDSGLPYEQYF. DNA for the CDR3: TGTGCCAGCAGCTCGGATTCTGGATTACCCTACGAGCAGTACTTC.

This clonotype has more than one count but fewer than ten. The chain couples TRBV11-2 to TRBJ2-3; 9 bases line up with TRBD1. J gave up 0 bases and V 3 bases, and 7 bases lay outside the gene matches. This CDR3 has 17 amino acids. Germline V gene sequence: CDR1 SGHAT, CDR2 FQNNGV. The CDR3 here is CASSLNTGTGSTDTQYF. CDR3 in DNA: TGTGCCAGCAGCTTGAACACCGGGACAGGGAGCACAGATACGCAGTATTTT.

V and J are TRBV6-2 or TRBV6-3 and TRBJ2-3; D unclear. Germline V CDR1 and CDR2: MNHEY, SVGEGT. The CDR3 totals 16 residues. V was shortened by 5 bases and J by 3 bases, with 18 bases between the two germline ends. CDR3 protein: CASSRPTRRVTDTQYF. The CDR3 nucleotides read TGTGCCAGCAGTCGCCCGACAAGAAGGGTTACAGATACGCAGTATTTT.

The V call is TRBV19, the J call TRBJ2-1; TRBD2 might be the D (6 bases). Germline lookup yields CDR1 LNHDA and CDR2 SQIVND (reference sequence). Trimming pared 4 bases from V and 10 bases from J, leaving 17 bases between. CDR3 size: 14 residues. The CDR3 nucleotides are TGTGCCAGTAGTACCGGGACTGCTTTAATCGAGCAGTTCTTC. Residues: CASSTGTALIEQFF.